The T cell receptor beta chain described here comes from a study of beta chain features in type 1 diabetes. Germline V gene sequence: CDR1 MNHEY, CDR2 SVGAGI. The CDR3 is 13 residues long. V was clipped by 10 bases and J by 6 bases; unmatched bases: 9. With respect to this clone: The antigen remains unidentified.

Isolated RNA was reverse transcribed in full, so expressed TCRB transcripts were sequenced. The method was immunoSEQ multiplex PCR; TCRdb's version includes in-frame clones alone and lacks a portion of them. Of about 640,000 clones listed, around an eighth are singletons. Overall study findings and caveats: Researchers report that Type 1 diabetes patients had moderately but significantly shorter TCRB CDR3s across all four CD4+ subsets. Lower insertion and higher deletion counts appeared at VDJ junctions in type 1 diabetes patients.

The clonotype originates from a man in his thirties or forties with type 1 diabetes. Sample: naive CD4+ T cells from blood. The gene calls are TRBV6-5 and TRBJ2-7; 10 bases are shared with TRBD1. CDR3 sequence (DNA): TGTGCCACCGCCCGGGACAGGGGAACCGAGCAGTACTTC. It codes for CATARDRGTEQYF.